This T cell receptor (beta chain) was found in a study of shared clonotypes between healthy human individuals. Study-level background: Plates per donor: three CD4 naive, three CD4 memory, two CD8 naive, one CD8 memory. Findings of the study overall: Rarefaction showed sorted-subset sequencing was incomplete despite large depth.

As concerns this clone: The antigen is not known. Distinct nucleotide sequences in the sample also encode this CDR3.

Evenly divided among several immunoSEQ plates was the genomic DNA of each subset. Some clones are missing from TCRdb's copy, which holds only in-frame ones; the method was immunoSEQ multiplex PCR. The sample has roughly 2.2 million clones; 90% to 95% are singletons. Both subsets, CD45RA+ naive and CD45RA-negative memory, were split from the CD4+ cells. This CDR3 is built from 13 residues. From germline, CDR1 is MNHNS and CDR2 SASEGT. Trimming cost V 1 base and J 3 bases, with 4 bases left between them. This sequence originates from a man younger than 35 in good health. Some clones in this sample may be carry-over from other donors' samples. The specimen was naive CD4+ T cells from PBMCs. Subset in this sample: CD45RA+ positively selected. The genes are TRBV6-1 and TRBJ1-5, with D unclear. CDR3 DNA: TGTGCCAGCAGTGAAGGGTCCAATCAGCCCCAGCATTTT. This gives the protein CASSEGSNQPQHF.